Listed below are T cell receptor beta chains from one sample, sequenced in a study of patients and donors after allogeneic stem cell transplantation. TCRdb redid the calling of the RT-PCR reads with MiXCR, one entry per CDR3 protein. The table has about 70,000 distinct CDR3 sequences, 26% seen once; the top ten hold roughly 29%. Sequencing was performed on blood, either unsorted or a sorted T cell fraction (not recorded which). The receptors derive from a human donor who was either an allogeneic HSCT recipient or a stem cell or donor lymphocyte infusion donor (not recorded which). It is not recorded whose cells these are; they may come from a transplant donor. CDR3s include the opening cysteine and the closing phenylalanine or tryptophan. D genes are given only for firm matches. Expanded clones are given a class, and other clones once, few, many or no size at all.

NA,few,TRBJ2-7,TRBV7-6,TGTGCCAGCAGCTTAGGGGTCAGTCGGGGGTATCACGAGCAGTACTTC,CASSLGVSRGYHEQYF
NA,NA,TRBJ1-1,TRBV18,TGTGCCAGCTCACCAGGGGGGTACATGAACACTGAAGCTTTCTTT,CASSPGGYMNTEAFF
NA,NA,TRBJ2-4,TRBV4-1,TGCGCCAGCAGCCAAGAAGGGGGAGCGAGAGGGAACATTCAGTACTTC,CASSQEGGARGNIQYF
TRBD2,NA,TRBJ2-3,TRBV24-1,TGTGCCACCAGCCCTAGCGGGAGGGAGACAGATACGCAGTATTTT,CATSPSGRETDTQYF
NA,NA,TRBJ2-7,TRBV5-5,TGTGCCAGCAGCGTGGTTTTACCTGGCTACGAGCAGTACTTC,CASSVVLPGYEQYF
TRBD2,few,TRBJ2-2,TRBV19,TGTGCCAGTAGTTATCTCCGCGGGGGGAACACCGGGGAGCTGTTTTTT,CASSYLRGGNTGELFF
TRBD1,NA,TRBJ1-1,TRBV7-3,TGTGCCAGCAGCAAGACAGGGGGGGTCACTGAAGCTTTCTTT,CASSKTGGVTEAFF
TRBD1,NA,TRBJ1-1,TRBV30,TGTGCCTGGAGGAAACAGGGGGCAAACACTGAAGCTTTCTTT,CAWRKQGANTEAFF
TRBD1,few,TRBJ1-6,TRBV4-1,TGCGCCAGCAGCCAATTGGCCGGGACAGGGATAGGTTCACCCCTCCACTTT,CASSQLAGTGIGSPLHF
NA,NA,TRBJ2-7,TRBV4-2,TGTGCCAGCAGCCCGAGTGAGTTCTACGAGCAGTACTTC,CASSPSEFYEQYF